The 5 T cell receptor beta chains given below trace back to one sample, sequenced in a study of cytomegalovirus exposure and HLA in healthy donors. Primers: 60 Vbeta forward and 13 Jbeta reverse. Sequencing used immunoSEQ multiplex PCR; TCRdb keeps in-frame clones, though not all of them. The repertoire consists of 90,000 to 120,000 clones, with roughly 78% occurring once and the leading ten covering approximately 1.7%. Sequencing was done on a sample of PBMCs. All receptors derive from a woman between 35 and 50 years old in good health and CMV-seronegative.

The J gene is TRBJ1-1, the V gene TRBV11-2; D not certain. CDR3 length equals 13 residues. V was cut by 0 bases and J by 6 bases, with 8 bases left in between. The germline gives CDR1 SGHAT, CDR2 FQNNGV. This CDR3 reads CASSLDRYPEAFF. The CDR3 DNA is TGTGCCAGCAGCTTAGACAGGTATCCTGAAGCTTTCTTT.

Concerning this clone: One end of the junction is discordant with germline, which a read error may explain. DNA of the CDR3: TGTGCTAGCAGCTGCTGGGGGGGGGATTACAATGAGCAGTTCTTC. It yields the protein CASSCWGGDYNEQFF. This sequence joins TRBV7-7 and TRBJ2-1; 7 bases agree with TRBD2. The length of the CDR3 is 15 residues. CDR1 is SSHAT and CDR2 is FNYEAQ in the germline V gene (reference sequence).

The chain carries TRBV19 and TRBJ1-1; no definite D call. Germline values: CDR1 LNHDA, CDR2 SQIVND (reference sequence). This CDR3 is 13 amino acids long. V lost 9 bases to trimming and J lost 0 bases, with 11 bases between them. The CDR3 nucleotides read TGTGCCAGCCTAGGTAGTTTGAACACTGAAGCTTTCTTT. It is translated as CASLGSLNTEAFF. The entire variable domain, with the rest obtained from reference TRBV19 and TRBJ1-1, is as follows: DGGITQSPKYLFRKEGQNVTLSCEQNLNHDAMYWYRQDPGQGLRLIYYSQIVNDFQKGDIAEGYSVSREKKESFPLTVTSAQKNPTAFYLCASLGSLNTEAFFGQGTRLTVV.

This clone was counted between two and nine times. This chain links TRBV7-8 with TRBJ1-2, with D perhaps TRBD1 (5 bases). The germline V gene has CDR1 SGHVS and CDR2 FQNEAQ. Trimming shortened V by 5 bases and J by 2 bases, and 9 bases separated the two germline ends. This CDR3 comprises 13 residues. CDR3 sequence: CASSPDKNYGYTF. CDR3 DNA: TGTGCCAGCAGCCCGGACAAGAACTATGGCTACACCTTC.

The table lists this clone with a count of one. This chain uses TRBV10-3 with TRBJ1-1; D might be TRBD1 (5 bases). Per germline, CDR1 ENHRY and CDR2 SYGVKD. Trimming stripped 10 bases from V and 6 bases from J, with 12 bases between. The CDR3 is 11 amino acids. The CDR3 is CATSGGPEAFF. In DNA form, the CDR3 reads TGTGCCACCTCGGGGGGTCCTGAAGCTTTCTTT.